Detailed here is one T cell receptor beta chain. As defined, naive CD8 cells were CD45RO-negative and positively selected for CCR7, with terminally differentiated effector memory CD45RA+ cells excluded. Produced via immunoSEQ multiplex PCR; TCRdb's table is partial and in-frame only. This repertoire shows about 2 million clones, about 95% found once; its top ten account for about 1.1%. This entry is derived from a study of shared clonotypes between healthy human individuals. The sequence derives from a man aged 18 to 30 in good health. The sequencing input was naive CD8+ T cells sorted from blood.

The CDR3, as DNA: TGTGCCAGTAGTATTGAGAGGGACCCAGGGTACGAGCAGTACTTC. This translates into CASSIERDPGYEQYF. The chain joins TRBV19 to TRBJ2-7, with D perhaps assigned TRBD1 or TRBD2 (5 bases each). The CDR3 contains 15 residues. V lost 3 bases, J lost 4 bases, and 16 bases lay in between. Germline-derived CDR1 and CDR2 are LNHDA and SQIVND (reference sequence).